This T cell receptor (beta chain) is drawn from a study of tumor-infiltrating lymphocytes in oesophageal squamous cell carcinoma. This clonotype was seen a handful of times. TCRdb recomputed calls from the PCR reads with MiXCR, one row per CDR3 protein. Among around 19,000 distinct CDR3 sequences, less than 50% were seen once, and the ten largest hold around two fifths. Trimming removed 6 bases from V and 12 bases from J, with 15 bases in between. This CDR3 comprises 12 residues. Germline CDR1 is SGHTA and CDR2 is FQGNSA. Sample: normal esophageal tissue next to the tumor. The chain recombines TRBV7-2 with TRBJ2-1, with D possibly TRBD2 on 7 matching bases. This receptor was taken from a female donor with esophageal squamous cell carcinoma. This chain's CDR3 is CASSWGGGSQFF. CDR3 DNA: TGTGCCAGCAGTTGGGGGGGGGGCTCGCAGTTCTTC.